This passage covers 5 T cell receptor beta chains from one sample sequenced in a study of cytomegalovirus exposure and HLA in healthy donors. Some clones are missing from TCRdb's copy, which holds only in-frame ones; the method was immunoSEQ multiplex PCR. The repertoire holds 150,000 to 200,000 clones, with approximately 96% as singletons. The sequenced material came from PBMCs. All receptors come from a young woman in good health and CMV-seronegative.

This sequence joins TRBV7-6 and TRBJ2-3, with 7 bases identical to TRBD2. The CDR3 length is 16 residues. Trimming at V came to 5 bases and at J to 0 bases, leaving 8 bases not matched to a gene. CDR1 and CDR2 from the germline V gene are SGHVS and FNYEAQ. The CDR3 reads CASSPGWRGSTDTQYF. CDR3 bases: TGTGCCAGCAGCCCCGGGTGGCGGGGGAGCACAGATACGCAGTATTTT.

This chain links TRBV4-1 with TRBJ1-1, with 7 bases lining up with TRBD1. V lost 3 bases to trimming and J lost 1 base; unmatched junction nucleotides: 5. The germline V gene encodes CDR1 MGHRA and CDR2 YSYEKL. The CDR3 extends over 15 amino acids. The CDR3 reads CASSHTGAENTEAFF. The CDR3 coding sequence is TGCGCCAGCAGCCACACAGGGGCAGAGAACACTGAAGCTTTCTTT.

This clone was recorded only once. This chain connects TRBV6-1 to TRBJ2-3; 9 bases fit TRBD2. This CDR3 has 15 amino acids. V lost 11 bases, J lost 1 base, and 10 bases stayed unmatched. In germline, CDR1 is MNHNS, CDR2 SASEGT. This chain's CDR3 is CAAHGASGGTDTQYF. The CDR3 DNA reads TGTGCCGCGCACGGGGCTAGCGGGGGCACAGATACGCAGTATTTT.

J is TRBJ1-3 and V is TRBV9; D not certain. Germline V CDR1 and CDR2: SGDLS, YYNGEE. With 0 bases removed from V and 0 bases from J, the gap between germline ends came to 10 bases. This CDR3 region has 16 residues. CDR3 in amino acids: CASSVGWQVSGNTIYF. CDR3 nucleotide sequence: TGTGCCAGCAGCGTAGGTTGGCAGGTCTCTGGAAACACCATATATTTT.

This clone appeared a single time. The chain carries TRBV7-9 and TRBJ1-1; no definite D call. From germline, CDR1 is SEHNR and CDR2 FQNEAQ (reference sequence). Deletions cut 4 bases from V and 1 base from J, with 10 bases between. The CDR3 runs to 14 residues. CDR3 residues: CASSSRWRNTEAFF. The CDR3 bases are TGTGCCAGCAGCTCCCGCTGGAGGAACACTGAAGCTTTCTTT.